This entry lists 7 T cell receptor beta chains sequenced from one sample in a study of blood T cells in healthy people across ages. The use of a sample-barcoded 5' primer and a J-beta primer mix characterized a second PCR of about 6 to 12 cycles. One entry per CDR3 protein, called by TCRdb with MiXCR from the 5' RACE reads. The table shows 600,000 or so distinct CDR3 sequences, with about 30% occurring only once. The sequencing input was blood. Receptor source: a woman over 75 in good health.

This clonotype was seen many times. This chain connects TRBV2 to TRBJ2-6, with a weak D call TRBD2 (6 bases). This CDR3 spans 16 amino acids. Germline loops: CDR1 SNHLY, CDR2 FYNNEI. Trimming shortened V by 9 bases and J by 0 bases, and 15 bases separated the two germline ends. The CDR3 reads CASAKGLVSGANVLTF. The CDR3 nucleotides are TGTGCCAGTGCCAAGGGACTCGTCTCTGGGGCCAACGTCCTGACTTTC. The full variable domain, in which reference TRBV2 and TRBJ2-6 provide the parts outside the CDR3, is EPEVTQTPSHQVTQMGQEVILRCVPISNHLYFYWYRQILGQKVEFLVSFYNNEISEKSEIFDDQFSVERPDGSNFTLKIRSTKLEDSAMYFCASAKGLVSGANVLTFGAGSRLTVL.

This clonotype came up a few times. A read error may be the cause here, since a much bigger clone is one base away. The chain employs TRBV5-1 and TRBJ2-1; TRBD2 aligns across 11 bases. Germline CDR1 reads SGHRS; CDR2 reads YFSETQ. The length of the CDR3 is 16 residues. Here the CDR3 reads CAGSLEVAGGLNEQFF. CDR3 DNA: TGCGCCGGCAGCTTGGAGGTAGCGGGGGGGCTTAATGAGCAGTTCTTC. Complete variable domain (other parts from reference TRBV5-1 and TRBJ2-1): KAGVTQTPRYLIKTRGQQVTLSCSPISGHRSVSWYQQTPGQGLQFLFEYFSETQRNKGNFPGRFSGRQFSNSRSEMNVSTLELGDSALYLCAGSLEVAGGLNEQFFGPGTRLTVL.

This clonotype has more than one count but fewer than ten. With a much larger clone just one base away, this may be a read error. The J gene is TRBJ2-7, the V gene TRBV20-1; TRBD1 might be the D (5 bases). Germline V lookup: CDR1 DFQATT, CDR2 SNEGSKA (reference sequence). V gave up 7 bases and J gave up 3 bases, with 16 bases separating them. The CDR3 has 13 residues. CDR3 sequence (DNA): TGCAGTGTCTCTTCCAGGGAAGGCTACGAGCAGTACTTC. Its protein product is CSVSSREGYEQYF.

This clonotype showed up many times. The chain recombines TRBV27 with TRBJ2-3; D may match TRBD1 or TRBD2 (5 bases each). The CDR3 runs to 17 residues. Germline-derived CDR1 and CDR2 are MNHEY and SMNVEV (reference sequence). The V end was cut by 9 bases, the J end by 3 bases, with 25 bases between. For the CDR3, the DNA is TGTGCCAGTGGTCAGGGAGCCCTTGGTGTTTGGACAGATACGCAGTATTTT. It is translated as CASGQGALGVWTDTQYF.

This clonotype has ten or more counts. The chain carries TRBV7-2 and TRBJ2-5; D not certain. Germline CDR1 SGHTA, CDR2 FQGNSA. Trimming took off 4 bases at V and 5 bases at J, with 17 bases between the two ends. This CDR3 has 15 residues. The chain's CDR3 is CASSSPATGRETQYF. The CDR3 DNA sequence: TGTGCCAGCAGCTCTCCCGCGACGGGCCGGGAGACCCAGTACTTC.

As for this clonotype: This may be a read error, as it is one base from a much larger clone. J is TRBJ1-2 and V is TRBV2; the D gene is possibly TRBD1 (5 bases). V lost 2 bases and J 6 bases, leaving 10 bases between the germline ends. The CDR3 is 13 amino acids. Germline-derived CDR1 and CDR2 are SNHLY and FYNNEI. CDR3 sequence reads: CASSERQSHGYTF. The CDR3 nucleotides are TGTGCCAGCAGTGAAAGACAGAGTCATGGCTACACCTTC.

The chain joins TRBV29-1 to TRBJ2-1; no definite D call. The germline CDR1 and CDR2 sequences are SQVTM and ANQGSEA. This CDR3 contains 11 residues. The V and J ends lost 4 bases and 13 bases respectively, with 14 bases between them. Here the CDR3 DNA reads TGCAGCGTTGTGAATTTAGAGACCCAGTTCTTC. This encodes CSVVNLETQFF.